The entry that follows covers one T cell receptor beta chain sequence. Its specificity is unknown. The data stem from a study of T cell responses to AZD1222 COVID-19 vaccine. The study's findings and limits: Baseline seropositives among AZD1222 recipients totaled only five to seven. Vaccine-associated CD4 TCRs spanned spike, dominant at 160-218 and 743-854.

Method: immunoSEQ multiplex PCR; TCRdb's copy keeps in-frame clones and lacks some. The sample carries 130,000 or so clones, roughly 84% recorded once. The specimen comprised peripheral blood, sampled on day 0 of AZD1222 vaccination. The sequence came from an adult in good health.

The CDR3 DNA is TGTGCCAGCAGTTTAAGGGGAGTTGGTGGCTACACCTTC. Translation: CASSLRGVGGYTF. The rearrangement joins TRBV12-3 or TRBV12-4 to TRBJ1-2, with D possibly matching TRBD1 (5 bases). The CDR3 spans 13 residues. Trimming cost V 2 bases and J 7 bases, with 11 bases left between them.